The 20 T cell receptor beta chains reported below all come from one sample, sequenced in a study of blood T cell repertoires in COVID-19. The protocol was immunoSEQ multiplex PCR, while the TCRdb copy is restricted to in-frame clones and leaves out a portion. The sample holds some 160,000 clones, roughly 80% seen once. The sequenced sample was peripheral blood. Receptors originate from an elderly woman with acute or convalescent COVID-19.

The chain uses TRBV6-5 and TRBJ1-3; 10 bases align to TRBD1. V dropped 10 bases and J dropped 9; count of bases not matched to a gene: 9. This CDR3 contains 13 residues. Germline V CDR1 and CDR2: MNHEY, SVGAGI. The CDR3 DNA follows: TGTGCCACCTCCGACAGGGGGCAAAGCACCATATATTTT. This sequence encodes CATSDRGQSTIYF.

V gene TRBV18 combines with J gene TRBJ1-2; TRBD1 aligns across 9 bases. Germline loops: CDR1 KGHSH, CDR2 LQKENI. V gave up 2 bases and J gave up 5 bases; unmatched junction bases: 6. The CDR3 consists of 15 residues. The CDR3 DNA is TGTGCCAGCTCACCATCCGGGACAGGGCCTTATGGCTACACCTTC. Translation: CASSPSGTGPYGYTF.

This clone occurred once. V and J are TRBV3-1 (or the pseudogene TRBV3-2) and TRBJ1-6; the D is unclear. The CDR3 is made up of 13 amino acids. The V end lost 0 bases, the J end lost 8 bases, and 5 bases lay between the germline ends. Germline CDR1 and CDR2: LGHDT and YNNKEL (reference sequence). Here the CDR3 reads CASSQDRYSPLHF. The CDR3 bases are TGTGCCAGCAGCCAAGATCGTTATTCACCCCTCCACTTT.

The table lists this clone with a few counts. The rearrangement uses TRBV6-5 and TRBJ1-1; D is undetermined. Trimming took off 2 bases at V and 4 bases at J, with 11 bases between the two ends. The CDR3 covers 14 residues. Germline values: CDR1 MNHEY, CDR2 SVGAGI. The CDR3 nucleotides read TGTGCCAGCAGTTACACGGGAGCCCCCACTGAAGCTTTCTTT. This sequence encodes CASSYTGAPTEAFF.

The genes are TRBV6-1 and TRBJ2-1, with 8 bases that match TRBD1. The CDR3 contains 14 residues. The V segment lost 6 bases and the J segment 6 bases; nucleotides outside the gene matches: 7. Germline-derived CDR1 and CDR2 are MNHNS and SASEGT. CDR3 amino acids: CASRPGDRPNEQFF. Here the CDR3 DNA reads TGTGCCAGCAGGCCCGGGGACAGGCCCAATGAGCAGTTCTTC.

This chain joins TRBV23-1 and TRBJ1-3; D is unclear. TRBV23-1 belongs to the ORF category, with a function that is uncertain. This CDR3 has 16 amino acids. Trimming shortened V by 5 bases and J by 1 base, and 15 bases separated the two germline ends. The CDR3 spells CASSSKLRVSGNTIYF. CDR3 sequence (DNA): TGCGCCAGCAGTTCAAAGCTACGGGTTTCTGGAAACACCATATATTTT.

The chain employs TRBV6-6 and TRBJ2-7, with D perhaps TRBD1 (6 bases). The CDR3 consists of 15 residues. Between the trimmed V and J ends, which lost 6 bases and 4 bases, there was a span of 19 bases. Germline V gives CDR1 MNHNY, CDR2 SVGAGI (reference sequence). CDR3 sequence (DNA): TGTGCCAGCAGACGGACGGCGGACAGAACGTACGAGCAGTACTTC. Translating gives CASRRTADRTYEQYF.

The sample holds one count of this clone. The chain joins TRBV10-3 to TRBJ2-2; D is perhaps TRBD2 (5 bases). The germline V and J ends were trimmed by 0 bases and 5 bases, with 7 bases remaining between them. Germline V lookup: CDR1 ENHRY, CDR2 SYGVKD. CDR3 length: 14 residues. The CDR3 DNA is TGTGCCATCAGTGAGTCTGGAGGAACCGGGGAGCTGTTTTTT. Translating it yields CAISESGGTGELFF.

The CDR3 is CASSFSRGGTGELFF. CDR3 nucleotide sequence: TGTGCCAGCAGTTTCTCACGGGGGGGCACCGGGGAGCTGTTTTTT. The V gene is TRBV28, the J gene TRBJ2-2; TRBD2 aligns across 8 bases. V shed 3 bases and J 4 bases; nucleotides not matched to a gene: 4. This CDR3 has 15 amino acids. Looked up from germline, CDR1 is MDHEN and CDR2 is SYDVKM. Based on the CDR3 plus reference TRBV28 and TRBJ2-2, the full variable domain is DVKVTQSSRYLVKRTGEKVFLECVQDMDHENMFWYRQDPGLGLRLIYFSYDVKMKEKGDIPEGYSVSREKKERFSLILESASTNQTSMYLCASSFSRGGTGELFFGEGSRLTVL.

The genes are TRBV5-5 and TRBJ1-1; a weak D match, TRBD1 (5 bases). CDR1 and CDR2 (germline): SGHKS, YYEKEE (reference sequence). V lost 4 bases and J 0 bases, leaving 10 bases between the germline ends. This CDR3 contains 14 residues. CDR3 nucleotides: TGTGCCAGCAGCACTACAGGCCTGAACACTGAAGCTTTCTTT. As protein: CASSTTGLNTEAFF.

CDR3 bases: TGTGCCAGTAGTATGAGGGATGAGACCCAGTACTTC. Amino acid sequence: CASSMRDETQYF. The chain is built from TRBV19 and TRBJ2-5; tentative D call: TRBD2 (5 bases). CDR3 length equals 12 residues. Germline V gene sequence: CDR1 LNHDA, CDR2 SQIVND (reference sequence). The V end lost 3 bases, the J end lost 5 bases, and 7 bases lay between the germline ends.

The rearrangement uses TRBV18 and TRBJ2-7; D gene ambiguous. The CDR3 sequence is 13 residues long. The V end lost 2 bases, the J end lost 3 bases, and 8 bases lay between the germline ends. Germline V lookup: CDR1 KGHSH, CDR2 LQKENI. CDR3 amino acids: CASSPGVDYEQYF. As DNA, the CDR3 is TGTGCCAGCTCACCAGGAGTCGACTACGAGCAGTACTTC.

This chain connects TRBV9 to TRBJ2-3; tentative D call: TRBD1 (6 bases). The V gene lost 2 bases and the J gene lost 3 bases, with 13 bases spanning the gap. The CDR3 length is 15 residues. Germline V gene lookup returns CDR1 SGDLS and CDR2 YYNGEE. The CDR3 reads CASSVRGDGTDTQYF. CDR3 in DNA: TGTGCCAGCAGCGTCAGGGGAGATGGTACAGATACGCAGTATTTT.

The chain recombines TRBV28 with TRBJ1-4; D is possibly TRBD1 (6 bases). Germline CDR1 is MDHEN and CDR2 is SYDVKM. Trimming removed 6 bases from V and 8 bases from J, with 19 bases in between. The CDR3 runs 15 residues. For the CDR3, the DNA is TGTGCCAGCAGGGGGGCGAACAGAGAAAGGGAAAAACTGTTTTTT. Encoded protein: CASRGANREREKLFF. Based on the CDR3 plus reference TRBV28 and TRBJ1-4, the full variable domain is DVKVTQSSRYLVKRTGEKVFLECVQDMDHENMFWYRQDPGLGLRLIYFSYDVKMKEKGDIPEGYSVSREKKERFSLILESASTNQTSMYLCASRGANREREKLFFGSGTQLSVL.

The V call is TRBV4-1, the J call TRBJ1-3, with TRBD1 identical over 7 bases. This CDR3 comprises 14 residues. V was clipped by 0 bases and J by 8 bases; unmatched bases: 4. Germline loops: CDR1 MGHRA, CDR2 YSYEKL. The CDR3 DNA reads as TGCGCCAGCAGCCAAGAGAGACAGGGAGACACCATATATTTT. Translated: CASSQERQGDTIYF.

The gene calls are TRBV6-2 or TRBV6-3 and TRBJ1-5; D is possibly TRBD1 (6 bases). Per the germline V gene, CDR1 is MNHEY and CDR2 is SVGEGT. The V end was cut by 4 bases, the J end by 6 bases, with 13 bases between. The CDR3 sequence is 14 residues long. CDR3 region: CASSFALGGQPQHF. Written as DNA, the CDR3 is TGTGCCAGCAGTTTCGCCCTAGGGGGTCAGCCCCAGCATTTT.

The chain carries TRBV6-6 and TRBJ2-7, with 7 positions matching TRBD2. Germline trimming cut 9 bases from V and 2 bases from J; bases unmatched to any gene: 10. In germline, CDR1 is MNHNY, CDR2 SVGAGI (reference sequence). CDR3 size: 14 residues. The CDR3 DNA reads TGTGCCAGTTCCTCGGGACTATTGCCCTACGAGCAGTACTTC. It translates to CASSSGLLPYEQYF.

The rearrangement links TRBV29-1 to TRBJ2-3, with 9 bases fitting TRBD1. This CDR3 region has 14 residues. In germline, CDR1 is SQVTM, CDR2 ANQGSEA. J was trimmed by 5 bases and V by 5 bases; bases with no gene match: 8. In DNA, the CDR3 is TGCAGCGTTATATACAGGGGGCAAGTAGATACGCAGTATTTT. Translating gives CSVIYRGQVDTQYF.

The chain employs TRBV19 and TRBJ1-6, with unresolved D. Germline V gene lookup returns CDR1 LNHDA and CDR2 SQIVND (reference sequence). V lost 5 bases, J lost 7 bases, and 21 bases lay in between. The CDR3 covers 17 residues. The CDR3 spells CASSVGVKPARNSPLHF. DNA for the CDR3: TGTGCCAGTAGTGTCGGGGTCAAACCGGCGAGGAATTCACCCCTCCACTTT. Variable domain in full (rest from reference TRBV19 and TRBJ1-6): DGGITQSPKYLFRKEGQNVTLSCEQNLNHDAMYWYRQDPGQGLRLIYYSQIVNDFQKGDIAEGYSVSREKKESFPLTVTSAQKNPTAFYLCASSVGVKPARNSPLHFGNGTRLTVT.

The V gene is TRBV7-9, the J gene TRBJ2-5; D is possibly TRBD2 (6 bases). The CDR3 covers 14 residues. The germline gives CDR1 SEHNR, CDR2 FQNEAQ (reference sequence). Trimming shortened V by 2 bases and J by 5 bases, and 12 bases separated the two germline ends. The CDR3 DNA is TGTGCCAGCAGCTTATCTGGAGGGCTCGAGACCCAGTACTTC. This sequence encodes CASSLSGGLETQYF.